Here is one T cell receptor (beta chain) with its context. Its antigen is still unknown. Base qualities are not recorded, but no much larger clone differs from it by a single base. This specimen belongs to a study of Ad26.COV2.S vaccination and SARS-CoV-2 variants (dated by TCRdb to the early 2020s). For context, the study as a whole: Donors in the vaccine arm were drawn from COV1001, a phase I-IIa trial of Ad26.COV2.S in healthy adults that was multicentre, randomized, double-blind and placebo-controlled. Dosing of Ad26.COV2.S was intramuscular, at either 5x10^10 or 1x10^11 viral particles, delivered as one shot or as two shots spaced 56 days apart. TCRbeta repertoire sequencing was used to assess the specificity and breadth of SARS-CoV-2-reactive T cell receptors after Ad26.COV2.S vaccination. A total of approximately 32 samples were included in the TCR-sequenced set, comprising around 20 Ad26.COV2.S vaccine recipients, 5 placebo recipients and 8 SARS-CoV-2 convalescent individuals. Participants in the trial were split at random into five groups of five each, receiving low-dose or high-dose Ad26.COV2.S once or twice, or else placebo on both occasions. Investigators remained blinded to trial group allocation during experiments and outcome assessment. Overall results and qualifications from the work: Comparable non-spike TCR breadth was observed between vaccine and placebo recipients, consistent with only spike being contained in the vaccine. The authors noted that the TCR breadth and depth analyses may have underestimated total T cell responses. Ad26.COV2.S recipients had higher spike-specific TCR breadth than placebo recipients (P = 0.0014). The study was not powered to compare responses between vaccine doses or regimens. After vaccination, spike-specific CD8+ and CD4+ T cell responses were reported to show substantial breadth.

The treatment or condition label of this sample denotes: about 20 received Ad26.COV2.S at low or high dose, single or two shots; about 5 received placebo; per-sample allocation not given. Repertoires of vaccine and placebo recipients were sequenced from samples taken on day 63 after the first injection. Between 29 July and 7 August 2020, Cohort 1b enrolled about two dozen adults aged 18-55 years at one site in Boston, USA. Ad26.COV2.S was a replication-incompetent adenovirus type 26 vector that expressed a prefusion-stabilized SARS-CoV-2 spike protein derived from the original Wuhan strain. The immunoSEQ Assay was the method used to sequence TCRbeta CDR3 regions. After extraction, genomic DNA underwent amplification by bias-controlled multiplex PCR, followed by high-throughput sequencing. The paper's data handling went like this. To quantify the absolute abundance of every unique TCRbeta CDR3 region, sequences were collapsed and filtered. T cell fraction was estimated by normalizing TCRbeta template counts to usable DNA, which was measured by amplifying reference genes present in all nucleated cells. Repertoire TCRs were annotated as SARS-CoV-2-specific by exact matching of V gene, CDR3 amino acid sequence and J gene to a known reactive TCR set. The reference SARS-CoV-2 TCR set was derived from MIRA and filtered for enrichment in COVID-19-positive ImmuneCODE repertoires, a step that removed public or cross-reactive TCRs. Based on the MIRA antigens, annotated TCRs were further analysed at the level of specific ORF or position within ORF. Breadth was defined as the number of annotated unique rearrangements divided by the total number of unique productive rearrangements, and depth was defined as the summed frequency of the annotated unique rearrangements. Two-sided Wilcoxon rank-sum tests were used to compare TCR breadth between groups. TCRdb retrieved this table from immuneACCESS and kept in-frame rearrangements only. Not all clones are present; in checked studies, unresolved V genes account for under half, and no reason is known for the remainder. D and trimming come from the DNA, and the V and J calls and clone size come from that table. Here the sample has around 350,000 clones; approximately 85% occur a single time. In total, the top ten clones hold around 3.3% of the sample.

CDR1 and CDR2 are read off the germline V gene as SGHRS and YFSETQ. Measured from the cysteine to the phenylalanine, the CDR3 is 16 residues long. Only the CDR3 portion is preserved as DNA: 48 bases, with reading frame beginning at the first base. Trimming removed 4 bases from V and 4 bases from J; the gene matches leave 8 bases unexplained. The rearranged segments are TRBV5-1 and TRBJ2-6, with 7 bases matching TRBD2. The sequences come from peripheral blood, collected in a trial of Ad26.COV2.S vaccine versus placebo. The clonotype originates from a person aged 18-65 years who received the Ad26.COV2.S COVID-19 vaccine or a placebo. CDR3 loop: CASSMEAGAGANVLTF. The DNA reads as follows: TGCGCCAGCAGCATGGAGGCGGGAGCCGGGGCCAACGTCCTGACTTTC.